Listed here are 21 T cell receptor beta chains from one sample, sequenced in a study of STAT3 mutations in large granular lymphocyte leukemia. Overall study results and limits: Every T-cell large granular lymphocyte leukemia patient had at least one immunodominant TCR beta clonotype.

Measured with immunoSEQ multiplex PCR; TCRdb has only the in-frame clones, and not every one. The repertoire holds 10,000 or so clones, with about 75% as singletons. No antigen has been assigned to these receptors. The source material was peripheral blood mononuclear cells. These receptors all come from a man aged 60-69 years with T-cell large granular lymphocyte leukemia. Some clones in this sample may be carry-over from other donors' samples.

The sample holds one count of this clone. The rearrangement uses TRBV30 and TRBJ2-7; 9 bases fit TRBD1. This CDR3 has 13 residues. V was clipped by 2 bases and J by 3 bases; unmatched bases: 2. Germline CDR1 reads GTSNPN; CDR2 reads SVGIG (reference sequence). The CDR3: CAWSRDRDYEQYF. The CDR3 coding sequence is TGTGCCTGGAGTAGGGACAGGGACTACGAGCAGTACTTC.

The J gene is TRBJ2-7, the V gene TRBV11-2, with TRBD2 identical over 7 bases. Germline lookup yields CDR1 SGHAT and CDR2 FQNNGV. J lost 3 bases, V lost 4 bases, and 9 bases had no gene match. This CDR3 region has 15 residues. CDR3 amino acids: CASSSRGGRGYEQYF. In nucleotides, the CDR3 is TGTGCCAGCAGCTCAAGGGGCGGGAGAGGCTACGAGCAGTACTTC.

The chain is built from TRBV18 and TRBJ1-3; a possible D gene is TRBD1 (6 bases). Trimming took 1 base from V and 1 from J, leaving 14 bases between them. The CDR3 runs 17 residues. Germline CDR1 is KGHSH and CDR2 is LQKENI. The DNA of the CDR3 is TGTGCCAGCTCACCACGTTCCGGACAGCAATCTGGAAACACCATATATTTT. Translating it yields CASSPRSGQQSGNTIYF.

This clone has just a few counts. The J gene is TRBJ1-4, the V gene TRBV29-1; D is ambiguous. CDR1 is SQVTM and CDR2 is ANQGSEA in the germline V gene. The CDR3 covers 15 residues. The V end was cut by 0 bases, the J end by 5 bases, with 13 bases between. CDR3 in amino acids: CSVEDVVRGNEKLFF. The CDR3, as DNA: TGCAGCGTTGAAGACGTAGTCCGTGGGAATGAAAAACTGTTTTTT.

A few counts support this clone. The genes are TRBV27 and TRBJ2-7; 7 nucleotides align to TRBD2. J gave up 4 bases and V 5 bases, and 8 bases lay outside the gene matches. The V gene's germline CDR1 is MNHEY and CDR2 SMNVEV (reference sequence). The CDR3 is 14 residues long. The CDR3 DNA is TGTGCCAGCAGTCCCAAAATAGCGGGTTACGAGCAGTACTTC. Its protein product is CASSPKIAGYEQYF.

The chain has TRBV4-3 and TRBJ2-7, with 11 bases that match TRBD2. The CDR3 has 15 residues. J lost 3 bases, V lost 3 bases, and 4 bases had no gene match. Germline CDR1 is LGHNA and CDR2 is YSLEER. The CDR3 nucleotides read TGCGCCAGCAGCCAGGGACTAGCGGAATACTACGAGCAGTACTTC. Residues: CASSQGLAEYYEQYF.

This clone was counted once. Written as DNA, the CDR3 is TGTGCCAGCAGCCGCTGGGGCGGGAGCCGGACCGGGGAGCTGTTTTTT. Translation gives CASSRWGGSRTGELFF. The chain combines TRBV11-2 with TRBJ2-2; 7 positions match TRBD2. The CDR3 length is 16 residues. J gave up 5 bases and V 5 bases, and 11 bases lay outside the gene matches. Germline CDR1 and CDR2: SGHAT and FQNNGV.

The V and J genes are TRBV15 and TRBJ2-1; D is unresolved. This CDR3 spans 13 amino acids. Germline CDR1 and CDR2: LNHNV and YYDKDF (reference sequence). With 0 bases removed from V and 9 bases from J, the gap between germline ends came to 9 bases. The CDR3 reads CATSREKIGEQFF. CDR3 DNA sequence: TGTGCCACCAGCAGAGAGAAGATAGGTGAGCAGTTCTTC.

The chain carries TRBV7-2 and TRBJ2-2; perhaps TRBD1 as D (6 bases). Per germline, CDR1 SGHTA and CDR2 FQGNSA. This CDR3 is built from 15 residues. The V gene lost 6 bases and the J gene lost 1 base, with 12 bases spanning the gap. Written as DNA, the CDR3 is TGTGCCAGCAGTCCAATGACAGGGAACACCGGGGAGCTGTTTTTT. It specifies CASSPMTGNTGELFF.

The chain is built from TRBV6-5 and TRBJ1-1; 12 nucleotides agree with TRBD1. This CDR3 has 15 residues. Looked up from germline, CDR1 is MNHEY and CDR2 is SVGAGI. V trimming: 5 bases; J trimming: 7 bases; junction bases outside the gene matches: 8. The CDR3, as DNA: TGTGCCAGCAGTCCAGGGACAGGGGGCTCAAATGAAGCTTTCTTT. Translation gives CASSPGTGGSNEAFF.

The chain combines TRBV30 with TRBJ1-1; possible D gene TRBD1, 6 bases. Germline lookup yields CDR1 GTSNPN and CDR2 SVGIG (reference sequence). CDR3 length: 11 amino acids. The V end lost 2 bases, the J end lost 8 bases, and 9 bases lay between the germline ends. The CDR3 sequence: CAWSIGTEAFF. The CDR3 bases are TGTGCCTGGAGTATCGGGACAGAAGCTTTCTTT. The full variable domain, its missing parts supplied by reference TRBV30 and TRBJ1-1, is SQTIHQWPATLVQPVGSPLSLECTVEGTSNPNLYWYRQAAGRGLQLLFYSVGIGQISSEVPQNLSASRPQDRQFILSSKKLLLSDSGFYLCAWSIGTEAFFGQGTRLTVV.

This clone was seen a single time. The rearrangement links TRBV6-1 to TRBJ2-1, with D maybe TRBD1 (6 bases). This CDR3 region has 15 residues. Germline-derived CDR1 and CDR2 are MNHNS and SASEGT. V was shortened by 8 bases and J by 3 bases, with 17 bases between the two germline ends. The CDR3 sequence: CASCLSGAIYNEQFF. The CDR3 DNA is TGTGCCAGCTGTCTTTCAGGGGCTATCTACAATGAGCAGTTCTTC.

The chain employs TRBV7-2 and TRBJ2-7; tentative D call: TRBD1 (6 bases). The V end lost 5 bases, the J end lost 4 bases, and 24 bases lay between the germline ends. Germline V gene lookup returns CDR1 SGHTA and CDR2 FQGNSA. The CDR3 sequence is 17 residues long. CDR3 sequence reads: CASSQSTGTREIYEQYF. The CDR3 region has the DNA TGTGCCAGCAGCCAGAGCACCGGGACAAGGGAAATTTACGAGCAGTACTTC.

The chain links TRBV5-1 to TRBJ1-1, with 9 bases identical to TRBD1. Germline loops: CDR1 SGHRS, CDR2 YFSETQ. V trimming: 4 bases; J trimming: 0 bases; junction bases outside the gene matches: 7. The CDR3 extends over 16 amino acids. CDR3 DNA: TGCGCCAGCAGCGGAAACAGGGGGCGTGTGAACACTGAAGCTTTCTTT. This sequence encodes CASSGNRGRVNTEAFF.

This chain links TRBV11-3 with TRBJ1-1, with 7 bases that match TRBD1. V was clipped by 2 bases and J by 1 base; unmatched bases: 4. CDR3 size: 15 residues. Germline V gene lookup returns CDR1 SGHNT and CDR2 YENEEA. CDR3 residues: CASSLSNRGNTEAFF. For the CDR3, the DNA is TGTGCCAGCAGCTTAAGCAACAGGGGGAACACTGAAGCTTTCTTT. Complete variable domain (other parts from reference TRBV11-3 and TRBJ1-1): EAGVVQSPRYKIIEKKQPVAFWCNPISGHNTLYWYLQNLGQGPELLIRYENEEAVDDSQLPKDRFSAERLKGVDSTLKIQPAELGDSAVYLCASSLSNRGNTEAFFGQGTRLTVV.

The V and J genes are TRBV18 and TRBJ1-5, with D perhaps matching TRBD1 (5 bases). The CDR3 runs to 12 residues. V was clipped by 6 bases and J by 7 bases, with 10 bases between them. Germline loops: CDR1 KGHSH, CDR2 LQKENI. CDR3 nucleotides: TGTGCCAGCTCGCAGGGATTCCAGCCCCAGCATTTT. Residues: CASSQGFQPQHF. The complete variable domain, with remaining parts taken from reference TRBV18 and TRBJ1-5, reads NAGVMQNPRHLVRRRGQEARLRCSPMKGHSHVYWYRQLPEEGLKFMVYLQKENIIDESGMPKERFSAEFPKEGPSILRIQQVVRGDSAAYFCASSQGFQPQHFGDGTRLSIL.

This clone was counted only a few times. The rearrangement joins TRBV7-6 to TRBJ1-4; 12 nucleotides match TRBD1. The CDR3 contains 15 residues. Trimming at V came to 4 bases and at J to 8 bases, leaving 5 bases not matched to a gene. Germline V gives CDR1 SGHVS, CDR2 FNYEAQ. This CDR3 is CASSSAGTGGEKLFF. CDR3 DNA: TGTGCCAGCAGCTCCGCCGGGACAGGGGGCGAAAAACTGTTTTTT.

The chain carries TRBV27 and TRBJ2-7; D possibly corresponds to TRBD2 (6 bases). The germline gives CDR1 MNHEY, CDR2 SMNVEV (reference sequence). The CDR3 is made up of 15 amino acids. V was trimmed by 1 base and J by 4 bases, leaving 14 bases between them. The chain's CDR3 is CASSLWGGITYEQYF. The CDR3 DNA follows: TGTGCCAGCAGTTTATGGGGCGGGATCACATACGAGCAGTACTTC.

The chain carries TRBV7-9 and TRBJ2-7, with D unclear. Per the germline V gene, CDR1 is SEHNR and CDR2 is FQNEAQ (reference sequence). The CDR3 length is 12 residues. Trimming took 3 bases from V and 5 from J, leaving 8 bases between them. CDR3: CASSFSHDEQYF. The DNA for the CDR3 is TGTGCCAGCAGCTTCAGTCACGACGAGCAGTACTTC. The full variable domain, its missing parts supplied by reference TRBV7-9 and TRBJ2-7, is DTGVSQNPRHKITKRGQNVTFRCDPISEHNRLYWYRQTLGQGPEFLTYFQNEAQLEKSRLLSDRFSAERPKGSFSTLEIQRTEQGDSAMYLCASSFSHDEQYFGPGTRLTVT.

The chain uses TRBV7-2 and TRBJ2-1; 8 bases line up with TRBD1. The trim removed 3 bases at V and 8 bases at J, leaving 12 bases unmatched. The germline CDR1 and CDR2 sequences are SGHTA and FQGNSA. CDR3 length: 16 residues. CDR3 nucleotide sequence: TGTGCCAGCAGCTTGACTGGACAGGGTGGATTGGATGAGCAGTTCTTC. This gives the protein CASSLTGQGGLDEQFF.

The chain recombines TRBV18 with TRBJ1-5; TRBD1 matches at 9 bases. The junction had 6 bases not matched to a gene; V was cut back by 3 bases and J by 3 bases. CDR1 is KGHSH and CDR2 is LQKENI in the germline V gene. The CDR3 totals 16 residues. The CDR3 here is CASSPPGTGNNQPQHF. CDR3 nucleotide sequence: TGTGCCAGCTCACCCCCCGGGACAGGGAACAATCAGCCCCAGCATTTT.